Below, 25 T cell receptor beta chains from the same sample are listed, as sequenced in a study of T cell changes during pregnancy in multiple sclerosis. Profiled with immunoSEQ multiplex PCR; TCRdb holds only in-frame clones, not every one. Altogether about 46,000 clones are present, approximately 89% being singletons, with the ten largest covering approximately 2.6%. The sequenced sample was CD8+ T cells from peripheral blood mononuclear cells, obtained in the second trimester of pregnancy. The receptors were sampled from a female donor with multiple sclerosis, enrolled in a pregnancy study.

This chain links TRBV11-3 with TRBJ2-1, with D perhaps matching TRBD1 (5 bases). Trimming took 1 base from V and 9 from J, leaving 28 bases between them. Germline V gene sequence: CDR1 SGHNT, CDR2 YENEEA. The CDR3 sequence is 19 residues long. DNA for the CDR3: TGTGCCAGCAGCTTAGCGGAGATAGACAGTAGGGGCGCGTTTGGTGAGCAGTTCTTC. Protein product: CASSLAEIDSRGAFGEQFF.

The chain is built from TRBV14 and TRBJ2-7; 7 bases are a match to TRBD1. Germline V gives CDR1 SGHDN, CDR2 FVKESK. CDR3 size: 15 residues. V lost 0 bases to trimming and J lost 6 bases; unmatched junction nucleotides: 8. The CDR3 DNA reads as TGTGCCAGCAGCCAAGATATGTCCGACAGGGCCGAGCAGTACTTC. This translates into CASSQDMSDRAEQYF. The whole variable domain, filled in from reference TRBV14 and TRBJ2-7, reads EAGVTQFPSHSVIEKGQTVTLRCDPISGHDNLYWYRRVMGKEIKFLLHFVKESKQDESGMPNNRFLAERTGGTYSTLKVQPAELEDSGVYFCASSQDMSDRAEQYFGPGTRLTVT.

This chain connects TRBV7-9 to TRBJ1-2, with TRBD1 as a possible D gene (5 bases). Trimming shortened V by 1 base and J by 6 bases, and 24 bases separated the two germline ends. Germline-derived CDR1 and CDR2 are SEHNR and FQNEAQ (reference sequence). The CDR3 has 18 amino acids. The CDR3 loop is CASSLGTASPGGTNGYTF. The DNA for the CDR3 is TGTGCCAGCAGCTTAGGGACGGCTTCCCCGGGGGGTACTAATGGCTACACCTTC.

V is TRBV5-5 and J is TRBJ1-2, with 8 bases aligning to TRBD1. The CDR3 totals 13 residues. CDR1 and CDR2 from the germline V gene are SGHKS and YYEKEE (reference sequence). V lost 4 bases and J lost 6; bases outside the gene matches: 5. CDR3 loop: CASSGQGANGYTF. CDR3 coding DNA: TGTGCCAGCAGCGGTCAGGGGGCGAATGGCTACACCTTC.

The chain links TRBV7-9 to TRBJ2-3, with 8 positions matching TRBD2. Germline V gene lookup returns CDR1 SEHNR and CDR2 FQNEAQ (reference sequence). V was clipped by 5 bases and J by 0 bases; unmatched bases: 4. The CDR3 runs to 15 residues. The DNA of the CDR3 is TGTGCCAGCAGCCCCCCGGGAGGGAGCACAGATACGCAGTATTTT. It is translated as CASSPPGGSTDTQYF.

The rearrangement links TRBV15 to TRBJ2-1; D perhaps matches TRBD1 (6 bases). The CDR3 sequence is 15 residues long. V lost 5 bases to trimming and J lost 8 bases, with 19 bases between them. CDR1 and CDR2 from the germline V gene are LNHNV and YYDKDF (reference sequence). This CDR3 is CATSPTLGGKDEQFF. CDR3 sequence (DNA): TGTGCCACCAGCCCAACCCTAGGGGGTAAGGATGAGCAGTTCTTC.

This rearrangement joins TRBV6-6 to TRBJ1-5; D is unresolved. The V gene's germline CDR1 is MNHNY and CDR2 SVGAGI (reference sequence). This CDR3 comprises 14 residues. The V and J ends lost 0 bases and 6 bases respectively, with 9 bases between them. CDR3: CASSYSSHPQPQHF. DNA of the CDR3: TGTGCCAGCAGTTACTCGAGCCACCCTCAGCCCCAGCATTTT.

The chain is built from TRBV15 and TRBJ2-3; D is unresolved. V was cut by 1 base and J by 4 bases, with 9 bases left in between. The CDR3 runs to 14 residues. The germline CDR1 and CDR2 sequences are LNHNV and YYDKDF (reference sequence). The CDR3 loop is CATSRVESADTQYF. DNA for the CDR3: TGTGCCACCAGCAGAGTGGAAAGCGCAGATACGCAGTATTTT.

The chain recombines TRBV13 with TRBJ1-3; maybe TRBD1 (6 bases). The CDR3 runs to 14 residues. Trimming removed 5 bases from V and 4 bases from J, with 12 bases in between. The germline V gene has CDR1 PRHDT and CDR2 FYEKMQ (reference sequence). CDR3 loop: CASSEQGSGNTIYF. The CDR3 bases are TGTGCCAGCAGCGAACAGGGTTCCGGAAACACCATATATTTT.

This sequence joins TRBV7-9 and TRBJ2-3; TRBD1 matches at 7 bases. The CDR3 runs 15 residues. V shed 7 bases, J shed 0 bases, and the junction held 7 bases outside the gene matches. The germline CDR1 and CDR2 sequences are SEHNR and FQNEAQ (reference sequence). CDR3 in amino acids: CASTQGTASTDTQYF. CDR3 bases: TGTGCCAGCACTCAAGGGACAGCCAGCACAGATACGCAGTATTTT.

V is TRBV4-3 and J is TRBJ1-4, with 7 nucleotides matching TRBD1. The CDR3 spans 16 residues. V lost 0 bases and J lost 6; bases outside the gene matches: 7. Germline CDR1 reads LGHNA; CDR2 reads YSLEER. The DNA for the CDR3 is TGCGCCAGCAGCCAAGACCCCGGGACAGCTGATGAAAAACTGTTTTTT. This translates into CASSQDPGTADEKLFF.

The V call is TRBV9, the J call TRBJ2-1; possibly TRBD2 for D (5 bases). Germline CDR1 SGDLS, CDR2 YYNGEE. This CDR3 region has 12 residues. V lost 0 bases and J 8 bases, leaving 6 bases between the germline ends. DNA for the CDR3: TGTGCCAGCAGCGTAGGGCGGGATGAGCAGTTCTTC. It specifies CASSVGRDEQFF.

The chain is built from TRBV5-5 and TRBJ2-1; a possible D gene is TRBD2 (6 bases). V was shortened by 1 base and J by 12 bases, with 14 bases between the two germline ends. CDR3 size: 13 residues. Germline CDR1 and CDR2: SGHKS and YYEKEE (reference sequence). CDR3: CASSLTSRNWQFF. DNA for the CDR3: TGTGCCAGCAGCTTGACTAGCCGCAACTGGCAGTTCTTC. The variable domain in full, completed from reference TRBV5-5 and TRBJ2-1, reads DAGVTQSPTHLIKTRGQQVTLRCSPISGHKSVSWYQQVLGQGPQFIFQYYEKEERGRGNFPDRFSARQFPNYSSELNVNALLLGDSALYLCASSLTSRNWQFFGPGTRLTVL.

This clone was seen just once. The J gene is TRBJ2-3, the V gene TRBV1; the tabulated D call, TRBD2, remains unverified against the DNA. TRBV1 is flagged as a pseudogene. This CDR3 is 17 amino acids long. CDR3 sequence (DNA): TGCACCAGCAGCCAACCGGGACTAGCGGGAGAAACAGATACGCAGTATTTT. Encoded protein: CTSSQPGLAGETDTQYF.

The chain links TRBV19 to TRBJ1-4; D is possibly TRBD1 (6 bases). The V gene lost 1 base and the J gene lost 3 bases, with 9 bases spanning the gap. Germline V gene lookup returns CDR1 LNHDA and CDR2 SQIVND (reference sequence). The CDR3 covers 15 residues. CDR3 sequence: CASSIVRGPNEKLFF. Here the CDR3 DNA reads TGTGCCAGTAGTATAGTCAGGGGACCTAATGAAAAACTGTTTTTT.

The rearrangement joins TRBV21-1 to TRBJ1-5. TRBV21-1 is annotated as a pseudogene. The CDR3 loop spans 18 amino acids. Written as DNA, the CDR3 is TGTGCCAGCAGCAAAATACGGGGAGAGCATGGGGTTCATCAGCCCCAGCATTTT. Amino acid sequence: CASSKIRGEHGVHQPQHF.

V gene TRBV21-1 combines with J gene TRBJ2-5; no DNA check was done on the table's D call, TRBD2. TRBV21-1 is shown as a pseudogene. This CDR3 has 13 amino acids. CDR3 coding DNA: TGTGCCAGCAGCGATCGGGGGTGCGAGACCCAGTACTTC. Amino acids: CASSDRGCETQYF.

This chain joins TRBV7-6 and TRBJ2-2, with D possibly matching TRBD1 (6 bases). The CDR3 is made up of 13 amino acids. The V gene's germline CDR1 is SGHVS and CDR2 FNYEAQ. Between the trimmed V and J ends, which lost 5 bases and 6 bases, there was a span of 10 bases. CDR3 nucleotide sequence: TGTGCCAGCAGCCGTACAGGGCCCGGGGAGCTGTTTTTT. It encodes CASSRTGPGELFF.

The chain carries TRBV6-6 and TRBJ2-1; D not certain. CDR3 length: 16 residues. Germline CDR1 and CDR2: MNHNY and SVGAGI (reference sequence). The V end was cut by 0 bases, the J end by 0 bases, with 9 bases between. The CDR3 DNA follows: TGTGCCAGCAGTTACTCGCTGACTCGCTCCTACAATGAGCAGTTCTTC. As protein: CASSYSLTRSYNEQFF.

The chain couples TRBV4-1 to TRBJ2-7; possible D gene TRBD1, 5 bases. CDR1 is MGHRA and CDR2 is YSYEKL in the germline V gene. This CDR3 has 15 residues. V lost 0 bases, J lost 3 bases, and 12 bases lay in between. The CDR3 reads CASSQETDTFYEQYF. CDR3 nucleotide sequence: TGCGCCAGCAGCCAAGAAACGGACACCTTCTACGAGCAGTACTTC.

This chain connects TRBV27 to TRBJ2-5; 11 bases are shared with TRBD2. Germline CDR1 reads MNHEY; CDR2 reads SMNVEV (reference sequence). With 3 bases clipped from V and 7 bases from J, the junction kept 7 bases outside the gene matches. This CDR3 region has 15 residues. The DNA of the CDR3 is TGTGCCAGCAGTTTGGCTAGCGGGGGGTCCTCGACCCAGTACTTC. It yields the protein CASSLASGGSSTQYF.

The chain uses TRBV6-6 and TRBJ1-4; tentative D call: TRBD1 (5 bases). Trimming removed 7 bases at V and 6 bases at J, with 12 bases between. From germline, CDR1 is MNHNY and CDR2 SVGAGI (reference sequence). The CDR3 covers 13 residues. CDR3 sequence reads: CASTIDSHEKLFF. The CDR3 region has the DNA TGTGCCAGCACCATAGACAGCCATGAAAAACTGTTTTTT.

This chain joins TRBV7-2 and TRBJ2-3; TRBD2 aligns across 14 bases. The CDR3 runs 19 residues. Trimming at V came to 3 bases and at J to 4 bases, leaving 12 bases not matched to a gene. Germline loops: CDR1 SGHTA, CDR2 FQGNSA. CDR3 nucleotide sequence: TGTGCCAGCAGCTTGCTGCCGATTGGGACTAGCGGGGGTTCAGATACGCAGTATTTT. Residues: CASSLLPIGTSGGSDTQYF.

The V call is TRBV9, the J call TRBJ2-2, with no clear D. This CDR3 comprises 11 residues. The germline CDR1 and CDR2 sequences are SGDLS and YYNGEE. Trimming shortened V by 3 bases and J by 10 bases, and 7 bases separated the two germline ends. The DNA of the CDR3 is TGTGCCAGCAGCGCCGGTCAGGAGCTGTTTTTT. Translating it yields CASSAGQELFF.

The chain uses TRBV9 and TRBJ1-4; 8 nucleotides align to TRBD1. The CDR3 extends over 15 amino acids. Per germline, CDR1 SGDLS and CDR2 YYNGEE. V dropped 1 base and J dropped 7; count of bases not matched to a gene: 6. The CDR3, as DNA: TGTGCCAGCAGCGTACAGGGGGCTTTGGGTGAAAAACTGTTTTTT. This gives the protein CASSVQGALGEKLFF.